What follows is one T cell receptor (beta chain) and its context. Its specificity is unknown. The data derive from a study of cytomegalovirus exposure and HLA in healthy donors. Primers: 60 Vbeta forward and 13 Jbeta reverse. Only in-frame clones appear in the TCRdb table, and some are missing; sequencing was by immunoSEQ multiplex PCR. The sample includes hundreds of thousands of clones, 70% seen only once; the top ten take 2.6%. General study findings and limits: Rarity characterized most TCR sequences, yet some public TCRs appeared in many donors.

Germline V gene sequence: CDR1 MGHRA, CDR2 YSYEKL. CDR3 length: 17 residues. J gave up 3 bases and V 0 bases, and 3 bases lay outside the gene matches. The receptor comes from a man between 40 and 49 years old in good health and CMV-seropositive. The source material was PBMCs. The V call is TRBV4-1, the J call TRBJ2-7, with TRBD2 identical over 15 bases. The CDR3 is CASSQEWTSGGGYEQYF. DNA for the CDR3: TGCGCCAGCAGCCAAGAATGGACTAGCGGGGGGGGCTACGAGCAGTACTTC.